The 14 T cell receptor beta chains given below trace back to one sample, sequenced in a study of tumor-infiltrating lymphocytes in localized non-small cell lung cancer. Using immunoSEQ multiplex PCR, the repertoire was profiled, and TCRdb retains in-frame clones only, with some absent. Altogether about 9,900 clones are present, 60% to 80% being singletons, with the ten largest covering roughly 20%. The sample was lung tumor tissue. These receptors all come from a human donor with non-small cell lung cancer.

The chain combines TRBV20-1 with TRBJ1-1; D ambiguous. The CDR3 is 11 residues long. V lost 6 bases, J lost 3 bases, and 8 bases lay in between. The germline V gene has CDR1 DFQATT and CDR2 SNEGSKA (reference sequence). This CDR3 is CSAAHHTEAFF. The DNA for the CDR3 is TGCAGTGCCGCTCACCACACTGAAGCTTTCTTT.

The V gene is TRBV7-8, the J gene TRBJ1-1, with 7 bases fitting TRBD1. This CDR3 region has 16 residues. Per the germline V gene, CDR1 is SGHVS and CDR2 is FQNEAQ. Trimming at V came to 5 bases and at J to 6 bases, leaving 15 bases not matched to a gene. The CDR3 DNA is TGTGCCAGCAGCCAAACCTCGACAGGGAGGTTGCCTGAAGCTTTCTTT. The encoded protein is CASSQTSTGRLPEAFF.

The J gene is TRBJ1-1, the V gene TRBV9; the D gene is possibly TRBD1 (5 bases). The germline V gene has CDR1 SGDLS and CDR2 YYNGEE. The CDR3 totals 15 residues. V lost 5 bases and J lost 0, with 14 bases in between. CDR3 protein: CASRTWDGMNTEAFF. CDR3 bases: TGTGCCAGCAGGACTTGGGACGGCATGAACACTGAAGCTTTCTTT. Using reference TRBV9 and TRBJ1-1 for the parts outside the CDR3, the full variable domain is DSGVTQTPKHLITATGQRVTLRCSPRSGDLSVYWYQQSLDQGLQFLIQYYNGEERAKGNILERFSAQQFPDLHSELNLSSLELGDSALYFCASRTWDGMNTEAFFGQGTRLTVV.

There are a few counts of this clone. The chain is built from TRBV18 and TRBJ1-2, with D unclear. With 4 bases removed from V and 3 bases from J, the gap between germline ends came to 18 bases. Germline lookup yields CDR1 KGHSH and CDR2 LQKENI. This CDR3 region has 16 residues. This chain's CDR3 is CASSLESDGSDYGYTF. For the CDR3, the DNA is TGTGCCAGCTCACTAGAATCGGACGGCAGTGACTATGGCTACACCTTC.

This sequence joins TRBV18 and TRBJ1-4; D not resolved. Germline V lookup: CDR1 KGHSH, CDR2 LQKENI. V gave up 6 bases and J gave up 1 base, with 12 bases separating them. The CDR3 length is 15 residues. The CDR3: CASSLRQITNEKLFF. CDR3 nucleotides: TGTGCCAGCTCCTTAAGACAAATAACTAATGAAAAACTGTTTTTT.

The gene calls are TRBV6-6 and TRBJ1-2; D possibly corresponds to TRBD1 (5 bases). There are 14 residues in the CDR3. V lost 2 bases to trimming and J lost 2 bases, with 9 bases between them. CDR1 is MNHNY, CDR2 SVGAGI, per germline (reference sequence). This CDR3 reads CASSYAEGNYGYTF. CDR3 DNA: TGTGCCAGCAGTTACGCAGAGGGGAACTATGGCTACACCTTC.

This sequence joins TRBV28 and TRBJ2-3; no clear D. Germline CDR1 is MDHEN and CDR2 is SYDVKM. V lost 5 bases, J lost 4 bases, and 13 bases lay in between. This CDR3 has 14 amino acids. The CDR3 here is CASSIASAPDTQYF. CDR3 sequence (DNA): TGTGCCAGCAGTATTGCCTCCGCCCCAGATACGCAGTATTTT. Full variable domain (outside the CDR3, taken from reference TRBV28 and TRBJ2-3): DVKVTQSSRYLVKRTGEKVFLECVQDMDHENMFWYRQDPGLGLRLIYFSYDVKMKEKGDIPEGYSVSREKKERFSLILESASTNQTSMYLCASSIASAPDTQYFGPGTRLTVL.

The chain links TRBV2 to TRBJ2-7; D is undetermined. This CDR3 region has 14 residues. In germline, CDR1 is SNHLY, CDR2 FYNNEI. V gave up 3 bases and J gave up 1 base, with 10 bases separating them. CDR3 bases: TGTGCCAGCAGTGAGATAGGATTGTCCTACGAGCAGTACTTC. Translation gives CASSEIGLSYEQYF. The full variable domain, rest sourced from reference TRBV2 and TRBJ2-7, is EPEVTQTPSHQVTQMGQEVILRCVPISNHLYFYWYRQILGQKVEFLVSFYNNEISEKSEIFDDQFSVERPDGSNFTLKIRSTKLEDSAMYFCASSEIGLSYEQYFGPGTRLTVT.

V usage is TRBV11-2 and J usage is TRBJ2-2; 8 bases fit TRBD2. The ends lost 5 bases at V and 4 bases at J; junction bases unmatched: 6. The CDR3 is 15 residues long. Germline CDR1 reads SGHAT; CDR2 reads FQNNGV. CDR3 region: CASSDPGLVTGELFF. The CDR3 bases are TGTGCCAGCAGCGATCCGGGACTAGTCACCGGGGAGCTGTTTTTT.

This rearrangement joins TRBV7-9 to TRBJ1-1; the D gene is possibly TRBD1 (6 bases). The CDR3 covers 17 residues. Between the trimmed V and J ends, which lost 5 bases and 0 bases, there was a span of 19 bases. Germline V gene data show CDR1 as SEHNR and CDR2 as FQNEAQ (reference sequence). The CDR3 here is CASSVTGWRLLNTEAFF. CDR3 nucleotide sequence: TGTGCCAGCAGCGTCACAGGGTGGCGGCTCCTGAACACTGAAGCTTTCTTT.

The chain's CDR3 is CASSVESVNQPQHF. CDR3 sequence (DNA): TGTGCCAGCAGTGTGGAGTCAGTCAATCAGCCCCAGCATTTT. V is TRBV2 and J is TRBJ1-5; no clear D gene. Trimming cost V 4 bases and J 3 bases, with 10 bases left between them. There are 14 residues in the CDR3. Germline V gene lookup returns CDR1 SNHLY and CDR2 FYNNEI.

This clone counts as medium-sized. V and J are TRBV27 and TRBJ2-7; 8 positions match TRBD2. The germline CDR1 and CDR2 sequences are MNHEY and SMNVEV (reference sequence). The CDR3 is 15 residues long. V shed 5 bases, J shed 2 bases, and the junction held 8 bases outside the gene matches. The CDR3 DNA is TGTGCCAGCAGTCCACGGTTAGCGGGGCCCTACGAGCAGTACTTC. Protein product: CASSPRLAGPYEQYF.

The V call is TRBV5-1, the J call TRBJ2-4, with D unresolved. The CDR3 is 14 residues long. Trimming took off 0 bases at V and 6 bases at J, with 10 bases between the two ends. CDR1 and CDR2 (germline): SGHRS, YFSETQ. Here the CDR3 reads CASSLDVSGNIQYF. The DNA for the CDR3 is TGCGCCAGCAGCTTGGACGTTTCTGGAAACATTCAGTACTTC.

The genes are TRBV29-1 and TRBJ1-1; perhaps TRBD1 as D (5 bases). This CDR3 has 11 residues. V dropped 6 bases and J dropped 11 bases, with 16 bases sitting between them. CDR1 is SQVTM, CDR2 ANQGSEA, per germline. Written as DNA, the CDR3 is TGCAGCGTCGCTCTGGGGACCCGTGCTTTCTTT. Amino acid sequence: CSVALGTRAFF.